Below, 13 T cell receptor beta chains from the same sample are listed, as sequenced in a study of T cell changes during pregnancy in multiple sclerosis. Generated by immunoSEQ multiplex PCR, the TCRdb table keeps only in-frame clones and is missing some. The sample lists about 87,000 clones, just over 90% occurring once. Material: peripheral blood, obtained in the third trimester of pregnancy. These receptors all stem from a female donor in good health, enrolled as a control in a pregnancy study.

V gene TRBV5-5 combines with J gene TRBJ1-2; the match to TRBD1 covers 7 bases. Per germline, CDR1 SGHKS and CDR2 YYEKEE (reference sequence). Unmatched junction bases numbered 8, after V lost 3 bases and J lost 0 bases. The CDR3 length is 16 residues. The CDR3 DNA reads TGTGCCAGCAGCTGGGGACAGCTGCCACCTAACTATGGCTACACCTTC. This encodes CASSWGQLPPNYGYTF.

This sequence joins TRBV27 and TRBJ1-1, with D possibly matching TRBD1 (6 bases). The CDR3 runs to 14 residues. The germline V gene encodes CDR1 MNHEY and CDR2 SMNVEV (reference sequence). Trimming removed 2 bases from V and 0 bases from J, with 7 bases in between. CDR3 sequence: CASSLRQVNTEAFF. CDR3 nucleotide sequence: TGTGCCAGCAGTTTAAGACAGGTGAACACTGAAGCTTTCTTT.

The chain is built from TRBV5-1 and TRBJ1-2; 9 bases match TRBD1. Trimming at V came to 4 bases and at J to 4 bases, leaving 5 bases not matched to a gene. Per germline, CDR1 SGHRS and CDR2 YFSETQ. This CDR3 is built from 14 residues. The DNA of the CDR3 is TGCGCCAGCAGCCCGGGACAGGGTGTCTATGGCTACACCTTC. Protein sequence: CASSPGQGVYGYTF.

The chain recombines TRBV18 with TRBJ1-1; D not resolved. The CDR3 runs 12 residues. Trimming took 5 bases from V and 8 from J, leaving 12 bases between them. Germline assignment: CDR1 KGHSH and CDR2 LQKENI. CDR3 loop: CASSSSGREAFF. CDR3 DNA sequence: TGTGCCAGCTCATCCTCGGGGAGAGAAGCTTTCTTT.

The V and J genes are TRBV6-1 and TRBJ2-3; 10 bases are shared with TRBD2. V was clipped by 5 bases and J by 5 bases; unmatched bases: 4. The CDR3 runs to 14 residues. Germline V gene data show CDR1 as MNHNS and CDR2 as SASEGT. Here the CDR3 DNA reads TGTGCCAGCAGTCTAGCGGGAGTGAAAGATACGCAGTATTTT. Its protein is CASSLAGVKDTQYF.

This rearrangement joins TRBV27 to TRBJ1-5, with TRBD1 as a possible D gene (6 bases). Per the germline V gene, CDR1 is MNHEY and CDR2 is SMNVEV (reference sequence). The CDR3 consists of 14 residues. The ends were cut back, 6 bases at V and 2 bases at J, with 11 bases in the middle. The CDR3 DNA reads TGTGCCAGCAGCAGTGGGGGCGGCAATCAGCCCCAGCATTTT. Protein: CASSSGGGNQPQHF.

CDR3 coding DNA: TGTGCCAGCAGGGAGGGCAGCGTCAAGCCCCAGCATTTT. Translation gives CASREGSVKPQHF. V is TRBV6-5 and J is TRBJ1-5; D gene ambiguous. The CDR3 spans 13 residues. The V end lost 6 bases, the J end lost 8 bases, and 14 bases lay between the germline ends. Germline V gene lookup returns CDR1 MNHEY and CDR2 SVGAGI.

The chain has TRBV28 and TRBJ2-7, with a weak D call TRBD2 (6 bases). Germline lookup yields CDR1 MDHEN and CDR2 SYDVKM. This CDR3 is 12 amino acids long. V was clipped by 5 bases and J by 5 bases, with 10 bases between them. This CDR3 reads CASSPKRDEQYF. The CDR3 nucleotides are TGTGCCAGCAGTCCGAAGCGGGACGAGCAGTACTTC.

The genes are TRBV11-2 and TRBJ1-1; TRBD1 agrees at 7 bases. There are 17 residues in the CDR3. With V trimmed by 3 bases and J by 1 base, 11 bases remained unmatched. The germline CDR1 and CDR2 sequences are SGHAT and FQNNGV. The chain's CDR3 is CASSLRRVGQANTEAFF. The CDR3, as DNA: TGTGCCAGCAGCTTGCGCCGTGTCGGACAGGCGAACACTGAAGCTTTCTTT.

DNA for the CDR3: TGTGCCAGCAGTTTAGGTACAGGGGACTATGGCTACACCTTC. As protein: CASSLGTGDYGYTF. The chain employs TRBV28 and TRBJ1-2; TRBD1 agrees at 7 bases. Germline trimming cut 2 bases from V and 3 bases from J; bases unmatched to any gene: 3. Germline CDR1 MDHEN, CDR2 SYDVKM. The CDR3 is 14 amino acids.

The chain joins TRBV11-3 to TRBJ2-3; D is possibly TRBD2 (5 bases). This CDR3 region has 16 residues. The germline gives CDR1 SGHNT, CDR2 YENEEA. The V gene lost 1 base and the J gene lost 0 bases, with 11 bases spanning the gap. The CDR3 coding sequence is TGTGCCAGCAGCTTAGGACCAAGGACTAGCACAGATACGCAGTATTTT. Translated: CASSLGPRTSTDTQYF. Together with reference TRBV11-3 and TRBJ2-3, the CDR3 gives the full variable domain: EAGVVQSPRYKIIEKKQPVAFWCNPISGHNTLYWYLQNLGQGPELLIRYENEEAVDDSQLPKDRFSAERLKGVDSTLKIQPAELGDSAVYLCASSLGPRTSTDTQYFGPGTRLTVL.

The chain uses TRBV19 and TRBJ1-3, with 8 bases lining up with TRBD1. V shed 3 bases and J 3 bases; nucleotides not matched to a gene: 4. There are 15 residues in the CDR3. Germline CDR1 and CDR2: LNHDA and SQIVND (reference sequence). DNA of the CDR3: TGTGCCAGTAGTATGTTCGGACAGGGTGGAAACACCATATATTTT. Translated, it gives CASSMFGQGGNTIYF.

This rearrangement joins TRBV11-3 to TRBJ2-5; D unclear. CDR3 length: 14 residues. V was shortened by 5 bases and J by 3 bases, with 13 bases between the two germline ends. CDR1 and CDR2 from the germline V gene are SGHNT and YENEEA. CDR3 sequence reads: CASSGDGKKETQYF. DNA of the CDR3: TGTGCCAGCAGCGGAGACGGCAAAAAAGAGACCCAGTACTTC.